This TCR beta chain appears in the sequencing data of a study of blood T cell dynamics during melanoma immunotherapy. Time point: week 3, after first cycle of checkpoint inhibitor. Produced via immunoSEQ multiplex PCR; TCRdb's table is partial and in-frame only. The profile shows 4,500 or so clones, 60% to 85% of them singletons. The source of this sequence is a human donor with melanoma. The sample was blood, taken from a patient treated with checkpoint blockade.

The CDR3, as DNA: TGTGCCAGCAGCGTAATTGCTAGCGGGGGATACAATGAGCAGTTCTTC. Translation gives CASSVIASGGYNEQFF. V is TRBV9 and J is TRBJ2-1, with TRBD2 identical over 10 bases. This CDR3 spans 16 amino acids. Germline CDR1 and CDR2: SGDLS and YYNGEE. Unmatched junction bases numbered 5, after V lost 1 base and J lost 4 bases.